Listed below are T cell receptor beta chains from one sample, sequenced in a study of control samples from healthy donors and cancer patients. Clones were read by immunoSEQ multiplex PCR, and TCRdb kept only the in-frame ones, dropping some. Of roughly 54,000 clones in the sample, 95% to 96% are singletons; the top ten hold under 2%. What was sequenced was blood. The receptor source for this set is a woman in her twenties or thirties in good health. CDR3s include the opening cysteine and the closing phenylalanine or tryptophan. D genes are given only for firm matches.

d_gene	v_gene	j_gene	CDR3nt	CDR3aa
.	TRBV15	TRBJ1-1	TGTGCCACCAGGTTCGGGGGAGGCATCAACACTGAAGCTTTCTTT	CATRFGGGINTEAFF
.	TRBV6-1	TRBJ1-3	TGTGCCAGCAGTGAAGTTTGGAGTAGTGGTGGAAACACCATATATTTT	CASSEVWSSGGNTIYF
TRBD1	TRBV28	TRBJ1-2	TGTGCCAGCAGTTTGGGAGGACAGGGCACTAACTATGGCTACACCTTC	CASSLGGQGTNYGYTF
TRBD2	TRBV5-4	TRBJ2-7	TGTGCCAGCAGCAGGGAGACTAGCGGGAGAAGCCACGAGCAGTACTTC	CASSRETSGRSHEQYF
.	TRBV7-8	TRBJ2-2	TGTGCCAGCAGCTTACAGGCCACCGGGGAGCTGTTTTTT	CASSLQATGELFF
TRBD2	TRBV7-2	TRBJ2-1	TGTGCCAGCAGCTTACTAGCGGACTCCTACAATGAGCAGTTCTTC	CASSLLADSYNEQFF
TRBD1	TRBV6-5	TRBJ2-1	TGTGCCAGCAGTTACGACAGGGGGCTGGGGAATGAGCAGTTCTTC	CASSYDRGLGNEQFF
.	TRBV29-1	TRBJ2-3	TGCAGCGCGGTCCCAGGGAGCACAGATACGCAGTATTTT	CSAVPGSTDTQYF
TRBD1	TRBV6-5	TRBJ2-5	TGTGCCAGCAGTCCGGGACAGAGGCTTCAAGAGACCCAGTACTTC	CASSPGQRLQETQYF
.	TRBV2	TRBJ2-2	TGTGCCAGCTCAGGGCCCTATACCGTTATGAACACCGGGGAGCTGTTTTTT	CASSGPYTVMNTGELFF